The rows below give T cell receptor beta chains drawn from one sample of a study of T cells in pancreatic ductal adenocarcinoma. Only in-frame clones appear in the TCRdb table, and some are missing; sequencing was by immunoSEQ multiplex PCR. In the table there are roughly 500 clones, 90% of which are singletons. The specimen was pancreatic tumor tissue. The receptor set was obtained from a human donor with pancreatic ductal adenocarcinoma. The donor label of this sample is uncertain. CDR3s include the opening cysteine and the closing phenylalanine or tryptophan. D genes are given only for firm matches. A row's size may be missing; if present it is once, few, many or a size class.

CASQRSSYNEQFF,TGTGCCAGCCAAAGGTCTTCCTACAATGAGCAGTTCTTC,-,TRBV6-1,TRBJ2-1,-
CASSLDYGNTGELFF,TGTGCCAGCAGCTTAGATTACGGTAACACCGGGGAGCTGTTTTTT,-,TRBV11-2,TRBJ2-2,-
CASSTGGETGELFF,TGTGCCAGCAGTACAGGGGGCGAAACCGGGGAGCTGTTTTTT,TRBD1,TRBV6-4,TRBJ2-2,few
CASSPRRKSLTDTQYF,TGTGCCAGCAGTCCAAGGAGGAAATCCCTCACAGATACGCAGTATTTT,-,TRBV14,TRBJ2-3,-
CAWSPLNNEQFF,TGTGCCTGGAGTCCCCTGAACAATGAGCAGTTCTTC,-,TRBV30,TRBJ2-1,-
CASSLREGSEAFF,TGTGCCAGCAGCTTAAGGGAGGGGTCAGAAGCTTTCTTT,-,TRBV7-3,TRBJ1-1,-
CASSLGQGLVKEQYF,TGTGCCAGCAGCTTAGGTCAGGGACTAGTTAAAGAGCAGTACTTC,TRBD2,TRBV11-2,TRBJ2-7,-
CASSQKNEQYF,TGTGCCAGCAGCCAAAAGAACGAGCAGTACTTC,-,TRBV6-9,TRBJ2-7,-
CAISEIFRDRQNQNYGYTF,TGTGCCATCAGTGAGATTTTCCGGGACAGACAGAACCAAAACTATGGCTACACCTTC,TRBD1,TRBV10-3,TRBJ1-2,-
CASSYEGNYGYTF,TGTGCCAGCAGTTACGAGGGAAACTATGGCTACACCTTC,-,TRBV6-5,TRBJ1-2,-
CASSSHGMYSPLHF,TGTGCCAGCAGCTCGCACGGAATGTATTCACCCCTCCACTTT,-,TRBV28,TRBJ1-6,-
CASSEAWGGSNQPQHF,TGTGCCAGCAGTGAAGCGTGGGGAGGGAGCAATCAGCCCCAGCATTTT,-,TRBV6-1,TRBJ1-5,few
CSGRTSGTRPSSYNEQFF,TGCAGCGGTCGGACTAGCGGCACCCGACCTAGCTCCTACAATGAGCAGTTCTTC,TRBD2,TRBV29-1,TRBJ2-1,-
CATRRGLNTEAFF,TGTGCCACCCGCAGAGGCCTGAACACTGAAGCTTTCTTT,-,TRBV6-6,TRBJ1-1,-
CASSVAVSYNEQFF,TGTGCCAGCTCAGTAGCAGTCTCCTACAATGAGCAGTTCTTC,-,TRBV18,TRBJ2-1,-
CASRGLYEQYF,TGTGCCAGCAGAGGGCTCTACGAGCAGTACTTC,-,TRBV2,TRBJ2-7,once
CASSLWVPQESNNEQFF,TGTGCCAGCAGTTTATGGGTCCCCCAGGAGAGCAACAATGAGCAGTTCTTC,-,TRBV28,TRBJ2-1,-
CASSRDGNEKLFF,TGCGCCAGCAGCCGGGACGGTAATGAAAAACTGTTTTTT,-,TRBV5-1,TRBJ1-4,-
CSVEPGNRGGYTF,TGCAGCGTTGAGCCTGGGAACAGGGGCGGCTACACCTTC,TRBD1,TRBV29-1,TRBJ1-2,-
CASRAAGATDTQYF,TGTGCCTCCCGGGCAGCGGGAGCCACAGATACGCAGTATTTT,TRBD2,TRBV19,TRBJ2-3,-
CASSPGRAGFNYGYTF,TGTGCCAGCAGCCCTGGTAGGGCAGGGTTTAACTATGGCTACACCTTC,-,TRBV11-2,TRBJ1-2,-
CASSSRQRTQETQYF,TGTGCCAGTAGTTCTCGACAACGGACCCAAGAGACCCAGTACTTC,-,TRBV19,TRBJ2-5,once
CASSGRTPEAFF,TGTGCCAGCAGCGGACGGACACCTGAAGCTTTCTTT,-,TRBV9,TRBJ1-1,once
CASAGIAFPYEQYF,TGTGCCAGCGCCGGGATAGCGTTTCCCTACGAGCAGTACTTC,-,TRBV6-1,TRBJ2-7,-
CASSRAGWNYGYTF,TGCGCCAGCAGCCGAGCTGGGTGGAACTATGGCTACACCTTC,-,TRBV4-1,TRBJ1-2,-
CASSPGGPQGDYGYTF,TGTGCCAGCAGCCCAGGGGGCCCACAAGGTGACTATGGCTACACCTTC,TRBD1,TRBV19,TRBJ1-2,-
CASSVLQGAKNNEQFF,TGTGCCAGCAGTGTGCTCCAGGGGGCGAAAAACAATGAGCAGTTCTTC,TRBD1,TRBV2,TRBJ2-1,-
CASSQEYMRLAGVRNEQFF,TGCGCCAGCAGCCAAGAATATATGAGACTAGCGGGAGTAAGGAATGAGCAGTTCTTC,TRBD2,TRBV4-3,TRBJ2-1,-
CASSPRGTSGNEQFF,TGTGCCAGCAGCCCAAGAGGGACTAGCGGCAATGAGCAGTTCTTC,TRBD2,TRBV7-3,TRBJ2-1,-
CATSRGQGMQEKLFF,TGTGCCACCAGCAGAGGACAGGGGATGCAAGAAAAACTGTTTTTT,TRBD1,TRBV15,TRBJ1-4,-
CASTLAGGRNEQYF,TGTGCCAGTACACTAGCGGGAGGGCGCAACGAGCAGTACTTC,TRBD2,TRBV2,TRBJ2-7,-
CASSESRLAGGFEQYF,TGTGCCAGCAGTGAAAGCAGACTAGCGGGAGGGTTCGAGCAGTACTTC,TRBD2,TRBV2,TRBJ2-7,-
CASRPLDNTGELFF,TGTGCCAGCAGGCCACTAGACAACACCGGGGAGCTGTTTTTT,-,TRBV4-2,TRBJ2-2,-
CASSPGRHQPQHF,TGTGCCAGTAGTCCGGGGAGGCACCAGCCCCAGCATTTT,-,TRBV19,TRBJ1-5,-
CASSLGSGAYNEQFF,TGTGCCAGCAGCTTGGGAAGCGGGGCCTACAATGAGCAGTTCTTC,TRBD2,TRBV5-6,TRBJ2-1,-
CASTRLAASGRQYF,TGTGCCAGCACACGACTAGCGGCCTCCGGGAGGCAGTACTTC,TRBD2,TRBV11-2,TRBJ2-7,-
CASRQAGDEQYF,TGTGCCAGTAGACAAGCGGGAGACGAGCAGTACTTC,TRBD2,TRBV19,TRBJ2-7,-
CSALGQGGAFF,TGCAGTGCACTGGGACAGGGGGGTGCTTTCTTT,TRBD1,TRBV20-1,TRBJ1-1,hyperexpanded
CASSLGDLPNQPQHF,TGCGCCAGCAGCTTGGGGGACTTACCCAATCAGCCCCAGCATTTT,-,TRBV5-1,TRBJ1-5,-
CAWSLYSNQPQHF,TGTGCCTGGAGTTTATATAGCAATCAGCCCCAGCATTTT,-,TRBV30,TRBJ1-5,-
CASSVRGLNNEQFF,TGTGCCAGCAGTGTCCGGGGACTCAACAATGAGCAGTTCTTC,-,TRBV27,TRBJ2-1,few
CASSPAGGPYNEQFF,TGTGCCAGCAGCCCCGCGGGAGGGCCTTACAATGAGCAGTTCTTC,TRBD2,TRBV7-9,TRBJ2-1,-
CASSIFRDRYNEQFF,TGTGCCAGCAGTATATTCCGGGACAGGTATAATGAGCAGTTCTTC,TRBD1,TRBV2,TRBJ2-1,-
CASRDRVNTEAFF,TGTGCCAGCAGAGACAGGGTAAACACTGAAGCTTTCTTT,TRBD1,TRBV27,TRBJ1-1,-
CASSLVGAAGRVVSYEQYF,TGTGCCAGCAGCTTAGTGGGGGCAGCGGGCAGGGTGGTCTCCTACGAGCAGTACTTC,-,TRBV11-2,TRBJ2-7,-
CASSYRQPGAEQYF,TGTGCCAGCAGTTACCGACAGCCGGGAGCCGAGCAGTACTTC,-,TRBV6-6,TRBJ2-7,-
CASSQFPTPAGYGYTF,TGCGCCAGCAGTCAATTTCCTACTCCTGCGGGCTATGGCTACACCTTC,-,TRBV23-1,TRBJ1-2,-
CASSSSAGGTEAFF,TGTGCCAGCAGCTCTTCAGCCGGGGGGACTGAAGCTTTCTTT,-,TRBV11-2,TRBJ1-1,-